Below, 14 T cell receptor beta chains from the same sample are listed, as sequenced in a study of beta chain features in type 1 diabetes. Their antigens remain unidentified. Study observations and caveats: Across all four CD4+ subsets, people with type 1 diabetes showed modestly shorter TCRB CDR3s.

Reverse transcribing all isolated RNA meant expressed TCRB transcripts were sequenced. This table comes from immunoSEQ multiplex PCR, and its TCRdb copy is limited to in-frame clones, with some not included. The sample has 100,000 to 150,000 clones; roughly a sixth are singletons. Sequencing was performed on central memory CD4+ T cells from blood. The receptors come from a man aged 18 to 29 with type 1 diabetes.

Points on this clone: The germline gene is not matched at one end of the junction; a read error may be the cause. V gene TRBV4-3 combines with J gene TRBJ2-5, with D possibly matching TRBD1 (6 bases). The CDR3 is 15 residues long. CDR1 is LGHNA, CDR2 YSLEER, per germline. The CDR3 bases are TGCGCCAGTAGCCGGGACAACCGAATCCAAGAGACCCAGTACTTC. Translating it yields CASSRDNRIQETQYF.

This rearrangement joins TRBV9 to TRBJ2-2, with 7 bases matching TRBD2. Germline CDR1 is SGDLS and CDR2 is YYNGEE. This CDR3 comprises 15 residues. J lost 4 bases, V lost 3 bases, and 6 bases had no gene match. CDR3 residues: CASSARLAATGELFF. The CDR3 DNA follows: TGTGCCAGCAGCGCTAGACTAGCTGCCACCGGGGAGCTGTTTTTT. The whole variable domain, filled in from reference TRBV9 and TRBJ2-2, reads DSGVTQTPKHLITATGQRVTLRCSPRSGDLSVYWYQQSLDQGLQFLIQYYNGEERAKGNILERFSAQQFPDLHSELNLSSLELGDSALYFCASSARLAATGELFFGEGSRLTVL.

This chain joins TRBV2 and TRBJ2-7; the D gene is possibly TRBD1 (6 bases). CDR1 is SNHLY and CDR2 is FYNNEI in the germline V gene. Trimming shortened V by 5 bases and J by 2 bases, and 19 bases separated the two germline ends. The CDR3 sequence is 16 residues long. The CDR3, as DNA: TGTGCCAGCAGTCCTCTGGACAGCAAGCAAACCTACGAGCAGTACTTC. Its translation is CASSPLDSKQTYEQYF.

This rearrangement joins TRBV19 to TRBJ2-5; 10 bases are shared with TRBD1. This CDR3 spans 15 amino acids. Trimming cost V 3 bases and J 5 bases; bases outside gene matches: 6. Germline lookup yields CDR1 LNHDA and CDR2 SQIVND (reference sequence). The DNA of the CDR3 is TGTGCCAGTAGTATCTTAGGACAGGGGGATGAGACCCAGTACTTC. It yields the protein CASSILGQGDETQYF.

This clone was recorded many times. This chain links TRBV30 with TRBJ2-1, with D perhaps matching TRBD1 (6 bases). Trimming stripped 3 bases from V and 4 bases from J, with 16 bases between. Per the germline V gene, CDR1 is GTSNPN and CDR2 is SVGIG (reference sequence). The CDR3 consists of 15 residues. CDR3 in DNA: TGTGCCTGGAGGAAGTACCCCGGACAGTACAATGAGCAGTTCTTC. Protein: CAWRKYPGQYNEQFF.

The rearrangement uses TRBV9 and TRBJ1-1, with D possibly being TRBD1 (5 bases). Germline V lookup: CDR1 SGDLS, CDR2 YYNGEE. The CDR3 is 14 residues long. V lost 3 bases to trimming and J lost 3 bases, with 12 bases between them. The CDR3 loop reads CASSGGLRDTEAFF. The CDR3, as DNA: TGTGCCAGCAGCGGGGGACTTCGGGACACTGAAGCTTTCTTT.

The CDR3 sequence is CATSKDPTYNEQFF. Written as DNA, the CDR3 is TGTGCCACCAGCAAGGACCCCACCTACAATGAGCAGTTCTTC. The chain links TRBV15 to TRBJ2-1; D gene ambiguous. The V and J ends lost 4 bases and 2 bases respectively, with 9 bases between them. The CDR3 runs to 14 residues. Germline V gene sequence: CDR1 LNHNV, CDR2 YYDKDF (reference sequence).

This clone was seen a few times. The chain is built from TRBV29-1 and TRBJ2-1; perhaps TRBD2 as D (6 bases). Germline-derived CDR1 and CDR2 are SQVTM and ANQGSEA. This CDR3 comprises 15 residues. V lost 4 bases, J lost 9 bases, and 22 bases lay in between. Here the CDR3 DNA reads TGCAGCGTTGCCACCGGGACTGGACCCTCGGTTGAGCAGTTCTTC. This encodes CSVATGTGPSVEQFF.

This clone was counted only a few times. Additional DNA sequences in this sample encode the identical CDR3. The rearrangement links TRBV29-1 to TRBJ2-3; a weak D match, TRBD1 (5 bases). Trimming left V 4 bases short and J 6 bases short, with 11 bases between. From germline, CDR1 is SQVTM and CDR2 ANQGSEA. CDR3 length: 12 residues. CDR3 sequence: CSVAFPGDTQYF. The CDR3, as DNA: TGCAGCGTTGCGTTCCCAGGGGATACGCAGTATTTT.

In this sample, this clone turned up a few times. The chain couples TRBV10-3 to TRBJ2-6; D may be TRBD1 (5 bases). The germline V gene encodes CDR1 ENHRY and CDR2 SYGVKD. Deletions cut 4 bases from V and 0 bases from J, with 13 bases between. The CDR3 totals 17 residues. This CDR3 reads CAISVAGYASGANVLTF. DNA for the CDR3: TGTGCCATCAGTGTGGCAGGGTATGCCTCTGGGGCCAACGTCCTGACTTTC.

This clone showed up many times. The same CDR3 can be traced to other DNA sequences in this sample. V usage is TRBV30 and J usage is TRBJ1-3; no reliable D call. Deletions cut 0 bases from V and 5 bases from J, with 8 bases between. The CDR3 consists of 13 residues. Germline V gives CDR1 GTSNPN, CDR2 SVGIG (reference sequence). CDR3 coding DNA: TGTGCCTGGAGTGTTAACGGCCGAAACACCATATATTTT. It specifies CAWSVNGRNTIYF.

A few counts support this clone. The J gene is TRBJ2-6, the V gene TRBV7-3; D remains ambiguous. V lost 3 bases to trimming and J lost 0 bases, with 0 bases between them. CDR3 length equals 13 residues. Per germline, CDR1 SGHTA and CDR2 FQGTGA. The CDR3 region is CASSFSGANVLTF. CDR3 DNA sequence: TGTGCCAGCAGCTTCTCTGGGGCCAACGTCCTGACTTTC.

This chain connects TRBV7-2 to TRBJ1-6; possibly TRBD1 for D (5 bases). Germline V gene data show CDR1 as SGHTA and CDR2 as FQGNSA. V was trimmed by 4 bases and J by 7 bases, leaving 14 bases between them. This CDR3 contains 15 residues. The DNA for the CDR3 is TGTGCCAGCAGCTGGACCGGGACGGGAAATTCACCCCTCCACTTT. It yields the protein CASSWTGTGNSPLHF.

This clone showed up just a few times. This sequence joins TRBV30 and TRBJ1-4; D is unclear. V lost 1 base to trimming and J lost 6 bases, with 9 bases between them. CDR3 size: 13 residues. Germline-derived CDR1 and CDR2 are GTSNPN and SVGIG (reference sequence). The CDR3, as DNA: TGTGCCTGGAGTGGAACCGGATATGAAAAACTGTTTTTT. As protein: CAWSGTGYEKLFF.